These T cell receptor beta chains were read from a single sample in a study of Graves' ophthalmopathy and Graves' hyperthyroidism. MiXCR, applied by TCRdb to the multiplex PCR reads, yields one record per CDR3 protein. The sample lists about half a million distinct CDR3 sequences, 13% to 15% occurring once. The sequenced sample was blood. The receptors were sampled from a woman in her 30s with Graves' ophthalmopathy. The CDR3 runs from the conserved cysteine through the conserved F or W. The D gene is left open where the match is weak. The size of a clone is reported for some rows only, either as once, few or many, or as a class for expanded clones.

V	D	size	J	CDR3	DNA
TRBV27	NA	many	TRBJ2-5	CASSPGYQGTQYF	TGTGCCAGCAGCCCGGGGTACCAAGGGACCCAGTACTTC
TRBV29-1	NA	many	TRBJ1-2	CSVWAYGYTF	TGCAGCGTTTGGGCATATGGCTACACCTTC
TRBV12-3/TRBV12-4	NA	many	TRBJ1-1	CASTFFRSDTEAFF	TGTGCCAGCACTTTCTTCAGGAGTGACACTGAAGCTTTCTTT
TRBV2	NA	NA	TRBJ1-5	CASSRDIGQPQHF	TGTGCCAGCAGTCGGGACATAGGTCAGCCCCAGCATTTT
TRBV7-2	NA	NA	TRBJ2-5	CAGSSDSGFKTQYF	TGTGCCGGCAGCTCCGATTCCGGCTTTAAGACCCAGTACTTC
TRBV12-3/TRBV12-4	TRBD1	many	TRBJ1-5	CASSLADRGIGNQPQHF	TGTGCCAGCAGTCTAGCCGACAGGGGGATAGGCAATCAGCCCCAGCATTTT
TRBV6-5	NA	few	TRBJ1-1	CASSYLVAGGTEAFF	TGTGCCAGCAGTTACTTGGTCGCAGGCGGGACTGAAGCTTTCTTT
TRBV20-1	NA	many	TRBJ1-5	CSARRQKYSNQPQHF	TGCAGTGCTAGAAGACAGAAATATAGCAATCAGCCCCAGCATTTT
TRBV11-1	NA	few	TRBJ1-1	CASSLRGRGVNTEAFF	TGTGCCAGCAGCTTAAGAGGGAGGGGGGTGAACACTGAAGCTTTCTTT
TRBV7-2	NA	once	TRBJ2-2	CASSLYQDSGELFF	TGTGCCAGCAGCTTATACCAGGATTCCGGGGAGCTGTTTTTT
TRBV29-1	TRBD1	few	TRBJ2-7	CSVEVYGTGRDEQYF	TGCAGCGTTGAAGTTTACGGGACAGGGCGCGACGAGCAGTACTTC
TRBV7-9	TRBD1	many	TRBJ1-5	CASSPGQGSDQPQHF	TGTGCCAGCAGCCCGGGACAGGGGAGCGATCAGCCCCAGCATTTT
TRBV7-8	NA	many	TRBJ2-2	CASSFIPGELFF	TGTGCCAGCAGCTTCATCCCCGGGGAGCTGTTTTTT
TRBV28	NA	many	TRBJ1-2	CASRGVFRGYTF	TGTGCCAGCAGGGGGGTTTTCCGGGGCTACACCTTC